This T cell receptor beta chain was recovered during a study of blood T cell repertoires in COVID-19. The overall study: The United States, Italy and Spain were the sources of the acute and convalescent COVID-19 samples. T cells, B-cell-depleted T cells, or PBMCs supplied cDNA or gDNA.

A word on this clone: At the DNA level, this CDR3 is encoded by other sequences in the same sample as well.

Study processing details: Amplifying reference gene primers gave estimates of nucleated cell counts. The protocol was immunoSEQ multiplex PCR, while the TCRdb copy is restricted to in-frame clones and leaves out a portion. V and J calls and clone size are those listed in that table; D and trimming were worked out from the DNA. This table holds about 240,000 clones, 75% to 85% found once. V was pared by 5 bases and J by 1 base, with 8 bases between. This CDR3 is built from 13 residues. Per germline, CDR1 SGHTA and CDR2 FQGNSA. The TCR comes from a woman between 65 and 79 years old with acute or convalescent COVID-19. The sample consisted of peripheral blood. The chain couples TRBV7-2 to TRBJ1-1; possible D gene TRBD1, 5 bases. CDR3 nucleotide sequence: TGTGCCAGCAGCACCGACAGGAACACTGAAGCTTTCTTT. The encoded protein is CASSTDRNTEAFF.